Given below is one T cell receptor (beta chain) in context. No antigen is known for it. Via 5' RACE with UMI labels, TRB cDNA libraries were prepared. From the 5' RACE reads, TCRdb lists one entry per CDR3 protein and no DNA. Found here are approximately 130,000 distinct CDR3 sequences; the top ten clones hold 0.4% to 0.5%. The naive CD8+ gate required CD45RO-CCR7+CD27+CD95- phenotype. The data derive from a study of CXCR3-negative and CXCR3-positive naive CD8 T cells. Study observations and caveats: Most assays were run on fresh PBMCs (CXCR3 expression partially decreased after cryopreservation). TRB CDR3s of CXCR3-positive naive cells were more hydrophobic than those of CXCR3-negative naive cells. Naive CXCR3-positive and CXCR3-negative cells shared similar TRBV-TRBJ usage, unlike memory cells. Memory CD8+ T cell repertoires were far less diverse than both naive subsets.

This receptor was taken from a human donor in good health. Some clones in this sample may be carry-over from other donors' samples. Sequencing was carried out using naive CXCR3+ CD8+ T cells from blood. The subset here: CD45RO-CCR7+CD27+CD95- naive CD8+ T cells expressing CXCR3 (TNR3+).

CDR3 protein: CASRAGVRNEQYF. The chain carries TRBV11-2 and TRBJ2-7; TCRdb names TRBD2, which stays unverified in the absence of DNA. Germline V gene sequence: CDR1 SGHAT, CDR2 FQNNGV. This CDR3 has 13 residues.